This T cell receptor beta chain was recovered during a study of T cell responses to AZD1222 COVID-19 vaccine. Study-level findings and limits: White British ancestry dominated among donors, who included more females, and clonal diversity was possibly underestimated. Just six AZD1222 recipients were seropositive at baseline.

The CDR3 has 13 residues. The V gene end was trimmed by 4 bases and the J gene end by 6 bases; junction bases not matched to a gene: 4. In germline, CDR1 is SGHNT, CDR2 YENEEA. On this clone itself: Its antigen is still unknown.

Sequencing used immunoSEQ multiplex PCR; TCRdb keeps in-frame clones, though not all of them. The profile shows about 120,000 clones, about 90% of them singletons. The TCR was taken from an adult in good health. The specimen comprised peripheral blood, sampled on day 0 of AZD1222 vaccination. The chain recombines TRBV11-3 with TRBJ1-1; 8 positions match TRBD1. Here the CDR3 reads CASSSDRGSEAFF. The CDR3 region has the DNA TGTGCCAGCAGCTCCGACAGGGGCTCTGAAGCTTTCTTT.